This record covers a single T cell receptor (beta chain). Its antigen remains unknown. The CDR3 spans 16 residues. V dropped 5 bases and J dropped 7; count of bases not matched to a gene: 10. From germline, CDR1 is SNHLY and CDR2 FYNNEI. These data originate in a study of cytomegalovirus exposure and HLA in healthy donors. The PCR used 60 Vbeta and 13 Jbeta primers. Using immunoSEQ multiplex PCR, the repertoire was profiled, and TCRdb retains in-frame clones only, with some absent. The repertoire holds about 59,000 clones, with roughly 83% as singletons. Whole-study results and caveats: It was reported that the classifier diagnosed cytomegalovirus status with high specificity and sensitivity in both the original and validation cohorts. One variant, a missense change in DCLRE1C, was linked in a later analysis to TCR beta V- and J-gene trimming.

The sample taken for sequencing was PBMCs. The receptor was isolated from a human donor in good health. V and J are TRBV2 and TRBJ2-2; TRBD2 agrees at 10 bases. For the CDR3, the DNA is TGTGCCAGCAGTCCCGAGCTAGCGGGAGCGGGCGGGGAGCTGTTTTTT. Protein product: CASSPELAGAGGELFF.